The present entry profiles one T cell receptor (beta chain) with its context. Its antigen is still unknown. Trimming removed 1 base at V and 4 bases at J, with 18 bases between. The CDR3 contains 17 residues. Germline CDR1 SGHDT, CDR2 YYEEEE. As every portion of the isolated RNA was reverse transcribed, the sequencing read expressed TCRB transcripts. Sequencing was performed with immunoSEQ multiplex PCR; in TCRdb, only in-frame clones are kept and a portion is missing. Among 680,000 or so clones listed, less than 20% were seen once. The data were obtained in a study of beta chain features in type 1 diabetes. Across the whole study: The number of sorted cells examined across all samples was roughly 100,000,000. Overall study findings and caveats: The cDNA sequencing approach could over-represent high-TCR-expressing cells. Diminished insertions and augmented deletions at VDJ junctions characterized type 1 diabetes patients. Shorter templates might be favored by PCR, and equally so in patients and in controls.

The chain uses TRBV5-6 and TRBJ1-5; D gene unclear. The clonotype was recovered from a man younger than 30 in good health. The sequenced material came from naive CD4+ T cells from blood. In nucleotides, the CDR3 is TGTGCCAGCAGCTTGCGGGCCACGTTCTGGGGTAATCAGCCCCAGCATTTT. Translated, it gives CASSLRATFWGNQPQHF.